The text below deals with one T cell receptor (beta chain). The data are from a study of blood T cell repertoires in COVID-19. Overall study context: The origin of the acute and convalescent COVID-19 samples was the United States, Italy and Spain. T cells, B-cell-depleted T cells, or PBMCs supplied cDNA or gDNA.

Looked up from germline, CDR1 is SEHNR and CDR2 is FQNEAQ (reference sequence). Trimming cost V 3 bases and J 5 bases; bases outside gene matches: 10. The CDR3 has 17 amino acids. In the authors' methods: Reference gene primer amplification gave estimated nucleated cell counts. The method was immunoSEQ multiplex PCR; TCRdb's version includes in-frame clones alone and lacks a portion of them. The V and J calls and clone size were taken over from that table, and D and trimming were inferred from the DNA. The sample lists just over 15,000 clones; around 81% were seen once. This clonotype originated in a human donor in a cohort sampled during active COVID-19. Sequences were obtained from peripheral blood. The chain combines TRBV7-9 with TRBJ2-2, with 9 nucleotides matching TRBD2. The DNA for the CDR3 is TGTGCCAGCAGCTTTAGCGGGGGATTCCCCGAAACCGGGGAGCTGTTTTTT. Residues: CASSFSGGFPETGELFF.